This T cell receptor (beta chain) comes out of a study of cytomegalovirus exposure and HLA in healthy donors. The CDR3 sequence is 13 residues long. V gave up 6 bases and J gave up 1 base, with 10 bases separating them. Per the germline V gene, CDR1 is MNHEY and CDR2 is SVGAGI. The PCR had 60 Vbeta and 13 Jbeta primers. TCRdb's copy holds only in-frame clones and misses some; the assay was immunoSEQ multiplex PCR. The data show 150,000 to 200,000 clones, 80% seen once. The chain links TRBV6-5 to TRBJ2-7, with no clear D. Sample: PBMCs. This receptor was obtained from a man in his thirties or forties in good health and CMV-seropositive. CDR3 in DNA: TGTGCCAGCAGCCTCACAGTATCCTACGAGCAGTACTTC. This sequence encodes CASSLTVSYEQYF.